Below, one T cell receptor (beta chain) is given with its context. A read error may account for a junction end that differs from germline. TCR beta cDNA was made from around 460 ng total RNA with a constant-region primer. Researchers made the TCR beta libraries by running three nested multiplex PCR rounds with slightly modified ARM-PCR. In the first two PCR rounds, TRBV1-TRBV30 forward primers were paired with a C-beta reverse primer, and each round lasted approximately 10 cycles. A single record per CDR3 protein comes from TCRdb applying MiXCR to the multiplex PCR reads. This table holds about 200,000 distinct CDR3 sequences, 65% found once. The data are from a study of tumor-infiltrating lymphocytes in primary liver carcinoma. Study overall: Sample counts of productive TCRbeta reads spanned roughly 3.5 to 7.13 million; these counts were similar across tissue types.

Germline DNA was also extracted, with blood RNA taken from unsorted whole blood. Enrolled patients were chronically infected with HBV and treatment-naive. This CDR3 is built from 14 residues. The specimen was peripheral blood. V usage is TRBV12-3 or TRBV12-4 and J usage is TRBJ2-6; tentatively, D is TRBD2 (5 bases). The receptor was derived from a woman aged 60-70 years with primary liver carcinoma and hepatitis B virus infection. The DNA for the CDR3 is TGTGCCAGCACAACTAGGTATGGGACCAACGTCCTGACTTTC. Amino acids: CASTTRYGTNVLTF.